The clone carrying this TCR beta chain has just a few counts. This record comes from a study of blood T cell repertoires in COVID-19. On the study more broadly: Researchers got acute and convalescent COVID-19 samples from the United States, Italy and Spain. T cells, B-cell-depleted T cells, or PBMCs supplied cDNA or gDNA.

Authors' methods: Reference gene primer amplification yielded estimated nucleated cell counts. The assay was immunoSEQ multiplex PCR, and TCRdb's table has in-frame clones only and misses some. The V and J calls and clone size are taken from that table; D and trimming were inferred from the DNA. The sample contains 150,000 to 200,000 clones, over 80% of which appear only once. The sequence came from a woman aged 55-70 years with acute or convalescent COVID-19. Input material: peripheral blood.

CDR3 bases: TGTGCCAGCAGCCCCGGGACTAGCGGGGTATACAATGAGCAGTTCTTC. It encodes CASSPGTSGVYNEQFF. The rearrangement uses TRBV11-2 and TRBJ2-1; 13 nucleotides line up with TRBD2. Germline assignment: CDR1 SGHAT and CDR2 FQNNGV. The trim removed 5 bases at V and 4 bases at J, leaving 5 bases unmatched. The CDR3 length is 16 residues.